Below are 23 T cell receptor beta chains sequenced from a single sample in a study of T cells in narcolepsy. Assay used: immunoSEQ multiplex PCR; TCRdb lists only in-frame clones, some missing. This sample has about 29,000 clones, with approximately 87% found just once. The sample was memory (CD45RA-) CD4+ T cells from blood. These receptor sequences come from a human donor in good health.

Of note for this clone: Its ends do not fully match the called genes, so a read error is possible. The same CDR3 also results from other DNA sequences found in this sample. V is TRBV19 and J is TRBJ1-5; D ambiguous. CDR3 length: 12 residues. Looked up from germline, CDR1 is LNHDA and CDR2 is SQIVND (reference sequence). Written as DNA, the CDR3 is TGCGCCAGTAGATCCAACAATCAGCCCCAGCATTTT. The encoded protein is CASRSNNQPQHF.

The V gene is TRBV5-1, the J gene TRBJ2-5; D may correspond to TRBD1 or TRBD2 (5 bases each). CDR1 and CDR2 from the germline V gene are SGHRS and YFSETQ. The CDR3 runs to 14 residues. V gave up 4 bases and J gave up 7 bases, with 17 bases separating them. DNA for the CDR3: TGCGCCAGCAGCCCCGAGCCGGGGCTGGGGACCCAGTACTTC. Translation gives CASSPEPGLGTQYF. The entire variable domain, with the rest obtained from reference TRBV5-1 and TRBJ2-5, is as follows: KAGVTQTPRYLIKTRGQQVTLSCSPISGHRSVSWYQQTPGQGLQFLFEYFSETQRNKGNFPGRFSGRQFSNSRSEMNVSTLELGDSALYLCASSPEPGLGTQYFGPGTRLLVL.

This chain links TRBV4-3 with TRBJ1-1, with D unresolved. The CDR3 runs 13 residues. Germline-derived CDR1 and CDR2 are LGHNA and YSLEER. V was shortened by 6 bases and J by 3 bases, with 11 bases between the two germline ends. The CDR3 is CASRIRWDTEAFF. The CDR3 region has the DNA TGCGCCAGCAGGATACGGTGGGACACTGAAGCTTTCTTT.

CDR3 nucleotides: TGTGCCAGCAGCTTCAGGAACACTGAAGCTTTCTTT. This gives the protein CASSFRNTEAFF. This chain links TRBV7-8 with TRBJ1-1, with D uncertain. Trimming removed 3 bases from V and 1 base from J, with 3 bases in between. Looked up from germline, CDR1 is SGHVS and CDR2 is FQNEAQ. The CDR3 consists of 12 residues.

The chain uses TRBV6-1 and TRBJ2-1; D gene uncertain. Per germline, CDR1 MNHNS and CDR2 SASEGT. The CDR3 totals 13 residues. Trimming pared 4 bases from V and 9 bases from J, leaving 13 bases between. CDR3 DNA sequence: TGTGCCAGCAGTGTTAAGGTAGTTAGTGAGCAGTTCTTC. Translating it yields CASSVKVVSEQFF.

This clone has only one observation. The CDR3 reads CASSERGGQLNPNTIYF. The CDR3 region has the DNA TGTGCCAGCAGCGAGCGGGGGGGACAGTTGAATCCGAACACCATATATTTT. The chain employs TRBV9 and TRBJ1-3, with TRBD1 identical over 7 bases. Trimming at V came to 3 bases and at J to 7 bases, leaving 16 bases not matched to a gene. The CDR3 runs 17 residues. Germline CDR1 SGDLS, CDR2 YYNGEE.

The rearrangement uses TRBV9 and TRBJ2-3; 7 nucleotides agree with TRBD2. The length of the CDR3 is 16 residues. Germline V CDR1 and CDR2: SGDLS, YYNGEE. With 2 bases clipped from V and 0 bases from J, the junction kept 6 bases outside the gene matches. This CDR3 reads CASSVGQGLSTDTQYF. In DNA form, the CDR3 reads TGTGCCAGCAGCGTGGGTCAGGGACTAAGCACAGATACGCAGTATTTT.

The rearrangement uses TRBV30 and TRBJ2-1, with D unresolved. The CDR3 has 15 residues. Germline V gene lookup returns CDR1 GTSNPN and CDR2 SVGIG (reference sequence). V was pared by 0 bases and J by 4 bases, with 13 bases between. The CDR3 protein is CAWSVPATQYNEQFF. CDR3 DNA sequence: TGTGCCTGGAGTGTACCGGCCACACAGTACAATGAGCAGTTCTTC. Combining the CDR3 with reference TRBV30 and TRBJ2-1 gives the whole variable domain SQTIHQWPATLVQPVGSPLSLECTVEGTSNPNLYWYRQAAGRGLQLLFYSVGIGQISSEVPQNLSASRPQDRQFILSSKKLLLSDSGFYLCAWSVPATQYNEQFFGPGTRLTVL.

The genes are TRBV15 and TRBJ1-5; D might be TRBD1 (5 bases). The CDR3 extends over 16 amino acids. Germline lookup yields CDR1 LNHNV and CDR2 YYDKDF (reference sequence). V lost 0 bases and J 8 bases, leaving 17 bases between the germline ends. The CDR3: CATSRDHGQGREPQHF. CDR3 sequence (DNA): TGTGCCACCAGCAGAGATCATGGGCAGGGTCGGGAGCCCCAGCATTTT.

The V and J genes are TRBV4-1 and TRBJ2-5, with 8 bases matching TRBD2. J was trimmed by 5 bases and V by 3 bases; bases with no gene match: 14. CDR1 is MGHRA and CDR2 is YSYEKL in the germline V gene. The CDR3 totals 17 residues. The CDR3 region has the DNA TGCGCCAGCAGCCATCCCGCCCGCGGGAGGCTCCGGGAGACCCAGTACTTC. It specifies CASSHPARGRLRETQYF.

This chain uses TRBV9 with TRBJ2-4; the D call may be TRBD1 or TRBD2 (5 bases each). Germline V gene lookup returns CDR1 SGDLS and CDR2 YYNGEE. The CDR3 sequence is 14 residues long. V lost 3 bases and J 0 bases, leaving 7 bases between the germline ends. The CDR3 loop is CASSAGTAKNIQYF. The CDR3 DNA reads TGTGCCAGCAGCGCCGGGACAGCCAAAAACATTCAGTACTTC. Full variable domain (remainder filled in from reference TRBV9 and TRBJ2-4): DSGVTQTPKHLITATGQRVTLRCSPRSGDLSVYWYQQSLDQGLQFLIQYYNGEERAKGNILERFSAQQFPDLHSELNLSSLELGDSALYFCASSAGTAKNIQYFGAGTRLSVL.

CDR3 sequence: CASTLPGTANNEQFF. The DNA of the CDR3 is TGTGCCAGTACTCTCCCAGGGACAGCTAACAATGAGCAGTTCTTC. The chain is built from TRBV19 and TRBJ2-1; 7 nucleotides agree with TRBD1. Germline V lookup: CDR1 LNHDA, CDR2 SQIVND (reference sequence). CDR3 length: 15 amino acids. With V trimmed by 7 bases and J by 5 bases, 11 bases remained unmatched.

The chain is built from TRBV29-1 and TRBJ2-5; no definite D call. CDR3 size: 11 residues. Germline V gene sequence: CDR1 SQVTM, CDR2 ANQGSEA. V shed 3 bases and J shed 3 bases, with 5 bases lying between them. The DNA of the CDR3 is TGCAGCGTTGACCTTAAAGAGACCCAGTACTTC. Its protein product is CSVDLKETQYF.

The CDR3 nucleotides are TGTGCCAGCAGCTTCGGGGACAACAATCAGCCCCAGCATTTT. It yields the protein CASSFGDNNQPQHF. The chain is built from TRBV7-9 and TRBJ1-5, with D possibly being TRBD1 (6 bases). V was trimmed by 3 bases and J by 3 bases, leaving 9 bases between them. CDR3 length: 14 amino acids. The germline gives CDR1 SEHNR, CDR2 FQNEAQ (reference sequence).

The V and J genes are TRBV11-2 and TRBJ2-7; D possibly uses TRBD1 or TRBD2 (6 bases each). From germline, CDR1 is SGHAT and CDR2 FQNNGV. Trimming took 5 bases from V and 4 from J, leaving 21 bases between them. This CDR3 has 16 amino acids. Here the CDR3 reads CASSQQGGTPGYEQYF. CDR3 in DNA: TGTGCCAGCAGCCAACAAGGCGGGACACCCGGGTACGAGCAGTACTTC. The variable domain in full, completed from reference TRBV11-2 and TRBJ2-7, reads EAGVAQSPRYKIIEKRQSVAFWCNPISGHATLYWYQQILGQGPKLLIQFQNNGVVDDSQLPKDRFSAERLKGVDSTLKIQPAKLEDSAVYLCASSQQGGTPGYEQYFGPGTRLTVT.

J is TRBJ2-3 and V is TRBV6-5, with 8 bases that match TRBD2. V gave up 11 bases and J gave up 2 bases; unmatched junction bases: 3. The CDR3 totals 12 residues. CDR1 and CDR2 (germline): MNHEY, SVGAGI. The CDR3 protein is CACGGYTDTQYF. As DNA, the CDR3 is TGTGCCTGCGGGGGGTACACAGATACGCAGTATTTT.

The chain joins TRBV7-9 to TRBJ2-6; D may be TRBD2 (5 bases). CDR3 length: 15 amino acids. The germline V and J ends were trimmed by 4 bases and 0 bases, with 7 bases remaining between them. Germline lookup yields CDR1 SEHNR and CDR2 FQNEAQ (reference sequence). The CDR3 here is CASSYAGSGANVLTF. CDR3 nucleotides: TGTGCCAGCAGCTACGCGGGCTCTGGGGCCAACGTCCTGACTTTC. The full variable domain, completed using reference TRBV7-9 and TRBJ2-6, is DTGVSQNPRHKITKRGQNVTFRCDPISEHNRLYWYRQTLGQGPEFLTYFQNEAQLEKSRLLSDRFSAERPKGSFSTLEIQRTEQGDSAMYLCASSYAGSGANVLTFGAGSRLTVL.

The rearrangement joins TRBV7-9 to TRBJ2-5; possibly TRBD2 for D (6 bases). Judging by the DNA end, TRBJ2-7 fits better; the J call may be wrong. Per the germline V gene, CDR1 is SEHNR and CDR2 is FQNEAQ (reference sequence). The CDR3 is 15 amino acids. CDR3 protein: CASSLTTGLPGEQYF. The CDR3 bases are TGTGCCAGCAGCTTAACGACGGGACTCCCCGGCGAGCAGTACTTC.

This chain links TRBV5-6 with TRBJ1-1, with a tentative D call TRBD1 (6 bases). Trimming took off 0 bases at V and 1 base at J, with 10 bases between the two ends. This CDR3 is built from 15 residues. The germline CDR1 and CDR2 sequences are SGHDT and YYEEEE. The CDR3 is CASSLDRTANTEAFF. The CDR3 region has the DNA TGTGCCAGCAGCTTGGATAGGACAGCGAACACTGAAGCTTTCTTT.

This clone was counted only a few times. The rearrangement links TRBV19 to TRBJ2-7; TRBD1 agrees at 7 bases. V lost 4 bases and J lost 7; bases outside the gene matches: 4. The CDR3 runs to 12 residues. Germline V gene sequence: CDR1 LNHDA, CDR2 SQIVND (reference sequence). This chain's CDR3 is CASSSRGFEQYF. The CDR3 region has the DNA TGTGCCAGTAGTAGCAGGGGGTTTGAGCAGTACTTC.

This chain joins TRBV19 and TRBJ1-1; 7 positions agree with TRBD1. The V gene's germline CDR1 is LNHDA and CDR2 SQIVND (reference sequence). With 3 bases clipped from V and 6 bases from J, the junction kept 10 bases outside the gene matches. The length of the CDR3 is 15 residues. CDR3 sequence reads: CASSIQTGRHPEAFF. CDR3 sequence (DNA): TGTGCCAGTAGTATCCAGACAGGGCGGCACCCTGAAGCTTTCTTT.

The chain combines TRBV6-1 with TRBJ2-7, with D tentatively TRBD1 (5 bases). Trimming cost V 5 bases and J 7 bases, with 9 bases left between them. From germline, CDR1 is MNHNS and CDR2 SASEGT. The CDR3 totals 11 residues. The CDR3 bases are TGTGCCAGCAGTTCAGGGTGGGAGCAGTACTTC. It specifies CASSSGWEQYF.

In its sample, this clone was seen a few times. The chain joins TRBV28 to TRBJ1-5, with D unclear. This CDR3 has 12 residues. Germline lookup yields CDR1 MDHEN and CDR2 SYDVKM. Deletions cut 3 bases from V and 9 bases from J, with 9 bases between. The CDR3 spells CASSFPFGPQHF. In DNA, the CDR3 is TGTGCCAGCAGTTTCCCCTTTGGGCCCCAGCATTTT.